This T cell receptor (beta chain) was sequenced during a study of blood T cell repertoires in COVID-19. The CDR3 covers 16 residues. The V gene lost 1 base and the J gene lost 5 bases, with 15 bases spanning the gap. Germline CDR1 and CDR2: LGHDT and YNNKEL (reference sequence). Participants were aged 18 to 89 years from 20 to 30 US areas. The study counted Cohort 3 donors as recovered given two negative PCRs, clearance, or symptom resolution. The repertoire was sequenced with immunoSEQ multiplex PCR; TCRdb's copy has only in-frame clones and lacks some. The sample gives 250,000 to 350,000 clones, around 90% of which show up once; around 20% is in the top ten.

This receptor was taken from a woman in her twenties or thirties who had recovered from COVID-19. Input material: PBMCs or T cells enriched from blood (not recorded which). The genes are TRBV3-1 (or the pseudogene TRBV3-2) and TRBJ2-1; D may be TRBD2 (6 bases). CDR3 region: CASSQGWGGHHNEQFF. The CDR3 coding sequence is TGTGCCAGCAGCCAAGGCTGGGGAGGCCACCACAATGAGCAGTTCTTC.